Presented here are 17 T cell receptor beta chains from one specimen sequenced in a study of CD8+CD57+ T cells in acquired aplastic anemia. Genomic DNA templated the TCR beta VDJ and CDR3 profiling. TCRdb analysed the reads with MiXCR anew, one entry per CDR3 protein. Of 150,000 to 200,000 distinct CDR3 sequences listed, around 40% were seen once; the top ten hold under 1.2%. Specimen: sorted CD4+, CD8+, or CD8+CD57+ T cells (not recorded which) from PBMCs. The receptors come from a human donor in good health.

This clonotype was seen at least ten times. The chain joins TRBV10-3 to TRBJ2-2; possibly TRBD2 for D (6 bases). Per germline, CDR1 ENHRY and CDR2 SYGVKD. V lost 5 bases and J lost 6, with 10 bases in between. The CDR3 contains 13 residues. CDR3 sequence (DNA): TGTGCCATCAGTAGACTAGATCCCGGGGAGCTGTTTTTT. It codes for CAISRLDPGELFF.

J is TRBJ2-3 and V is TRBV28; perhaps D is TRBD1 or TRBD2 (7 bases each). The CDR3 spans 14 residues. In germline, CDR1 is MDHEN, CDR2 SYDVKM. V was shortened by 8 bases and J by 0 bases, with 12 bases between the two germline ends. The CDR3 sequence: CASGQGGSTDTQYF. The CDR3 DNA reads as TGTGCCAGCGGTCAGGGGGGGAGCACAGATACGCAGTATTTT.

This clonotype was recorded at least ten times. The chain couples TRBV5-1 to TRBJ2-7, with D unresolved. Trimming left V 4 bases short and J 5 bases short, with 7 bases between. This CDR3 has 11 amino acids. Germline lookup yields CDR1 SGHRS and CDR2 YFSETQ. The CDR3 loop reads CASSISNEQYF. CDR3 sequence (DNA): TGCGCCAGCAGCATATCGAACGAGCAGTACTTC.

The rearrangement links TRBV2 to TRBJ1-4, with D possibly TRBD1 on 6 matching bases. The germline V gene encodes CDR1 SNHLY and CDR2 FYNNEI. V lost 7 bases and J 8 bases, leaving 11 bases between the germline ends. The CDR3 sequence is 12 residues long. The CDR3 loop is CASTWQGEKLFF. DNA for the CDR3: TGTGCCAGCACTTGGCAGGGGGAAAAACTGTTTTTT.

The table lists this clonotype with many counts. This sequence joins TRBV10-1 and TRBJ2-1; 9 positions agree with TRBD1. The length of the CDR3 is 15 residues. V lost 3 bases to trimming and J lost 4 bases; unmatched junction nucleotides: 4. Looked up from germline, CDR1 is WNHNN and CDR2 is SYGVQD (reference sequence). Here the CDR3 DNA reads TGCGCCAGCAGTGAAAGAGGACAGGGGTACAATGAGCAGTTCTTC. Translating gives CASSERGQGYNEQFF.

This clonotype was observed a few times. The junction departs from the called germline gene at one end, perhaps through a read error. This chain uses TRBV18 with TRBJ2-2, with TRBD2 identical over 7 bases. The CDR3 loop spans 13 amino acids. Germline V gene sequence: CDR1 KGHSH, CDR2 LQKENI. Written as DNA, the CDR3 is TGTACCAGCGGGACTGGGAACACCGGGGAGCTGTTTTTT. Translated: CTSGTGNTGELFF.

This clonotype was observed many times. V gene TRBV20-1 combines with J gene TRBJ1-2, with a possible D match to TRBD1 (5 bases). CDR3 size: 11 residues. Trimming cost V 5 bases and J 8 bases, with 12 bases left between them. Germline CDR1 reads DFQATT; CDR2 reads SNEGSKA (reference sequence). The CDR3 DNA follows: TGCAGTGCTTACAGGAGCCAGGGCTACACCTTC. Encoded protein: CSAYRSQGYTF.

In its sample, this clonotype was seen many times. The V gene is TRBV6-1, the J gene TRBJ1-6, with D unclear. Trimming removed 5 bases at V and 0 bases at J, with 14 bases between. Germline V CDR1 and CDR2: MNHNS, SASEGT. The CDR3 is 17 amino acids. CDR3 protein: CASSKGDGSSYNSPLHF. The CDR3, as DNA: TGTGCCAGCAGTAAGGGCGACGGGAGCTCCTATAATTCACCCCTCCACTTT.

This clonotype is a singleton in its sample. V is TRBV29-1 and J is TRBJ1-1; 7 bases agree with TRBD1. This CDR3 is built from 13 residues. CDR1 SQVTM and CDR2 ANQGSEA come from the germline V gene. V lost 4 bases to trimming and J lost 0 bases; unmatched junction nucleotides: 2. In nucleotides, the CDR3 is TGCAGCGTTGCGGACAGGTTGAACACTGAAGCTTTCTTT. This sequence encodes CSVADRLNTEAFF. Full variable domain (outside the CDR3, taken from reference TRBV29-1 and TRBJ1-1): SAVISQKPSRDICQRGTSLTIQCQVDSQVTMMFWYRQQPGQSLTLIATANQGSEATYESGFVIDKFPISRPNLTFSTLTVSNMSPEDSSIYLCSVADRLNTEAFFGQGTRLTVV.

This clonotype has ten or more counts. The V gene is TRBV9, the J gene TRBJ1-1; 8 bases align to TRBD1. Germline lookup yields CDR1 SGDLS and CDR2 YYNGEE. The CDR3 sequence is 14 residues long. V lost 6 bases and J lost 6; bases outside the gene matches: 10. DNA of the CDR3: TGTGCCAGCACGCTCGGACAGGGCCCACCTGAAGCTTTCTTT. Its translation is CASTLGQGPPEAFF. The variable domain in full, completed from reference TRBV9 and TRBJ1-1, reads DSGVTQTPKHLITATGQRVTLRCSPRSGDLSVYWYQQSLDQGLQFLIQYYNGEERAKGNILERFSAQQFPDLHSELNLSSLELGDSALYFCASTLGQGPPEAFFGQGTRLTVV.

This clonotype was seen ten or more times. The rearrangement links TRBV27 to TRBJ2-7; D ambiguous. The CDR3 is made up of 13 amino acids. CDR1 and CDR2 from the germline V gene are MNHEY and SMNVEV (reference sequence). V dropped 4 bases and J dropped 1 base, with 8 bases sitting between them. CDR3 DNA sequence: TGTGCCAGCAGTTCCCCAAAATCCTACGAGCAGTACTTC. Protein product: CASSSPKSYEQYF.

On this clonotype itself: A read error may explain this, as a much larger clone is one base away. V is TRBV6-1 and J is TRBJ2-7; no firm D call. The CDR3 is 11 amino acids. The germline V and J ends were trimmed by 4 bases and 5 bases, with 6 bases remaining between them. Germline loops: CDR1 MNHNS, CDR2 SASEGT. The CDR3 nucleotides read TGTGCCAGCAGTGTCATAGACGAGCAGTACTTC. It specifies CASSVIDEQYF.

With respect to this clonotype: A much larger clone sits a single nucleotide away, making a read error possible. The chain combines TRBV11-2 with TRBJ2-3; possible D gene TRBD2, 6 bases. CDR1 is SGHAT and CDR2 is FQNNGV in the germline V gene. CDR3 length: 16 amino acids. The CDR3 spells CANSPGWDWGADTQYF. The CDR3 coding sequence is TGTGCCAACAGCCCAGGCTGGGACTGGGGGGCAGATACGCAGTATTTT.

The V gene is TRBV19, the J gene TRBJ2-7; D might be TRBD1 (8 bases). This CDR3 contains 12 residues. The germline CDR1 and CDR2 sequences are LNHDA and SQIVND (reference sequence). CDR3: CATGGQGYEQYF. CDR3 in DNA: TGTGCTACGGGAGGACAGGGCTACGAGCAGTACTTC.

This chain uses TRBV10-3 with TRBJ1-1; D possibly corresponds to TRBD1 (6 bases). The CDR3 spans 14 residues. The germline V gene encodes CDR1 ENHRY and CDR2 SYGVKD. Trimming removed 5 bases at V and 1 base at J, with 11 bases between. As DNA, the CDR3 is TGTGCCATCAGTCCCGGGACAAAGAACACTGAAGCTTTCTTT. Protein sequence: CAISPGTKNTEAFF.

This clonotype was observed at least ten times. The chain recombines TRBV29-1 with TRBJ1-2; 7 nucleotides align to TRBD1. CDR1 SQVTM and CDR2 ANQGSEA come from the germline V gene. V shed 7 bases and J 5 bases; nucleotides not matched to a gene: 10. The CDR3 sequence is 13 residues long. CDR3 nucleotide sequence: TGCAGCGGCTGGGACAGCGCCGAGTATGGCTACACCTTC. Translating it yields CSGWDSAEYGYTF.

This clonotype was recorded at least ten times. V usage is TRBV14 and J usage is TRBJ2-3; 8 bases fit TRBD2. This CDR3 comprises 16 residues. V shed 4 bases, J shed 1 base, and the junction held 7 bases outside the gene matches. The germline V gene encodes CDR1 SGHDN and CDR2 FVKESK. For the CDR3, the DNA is TGTGCCAGCAGCCCCTGGACTAGCACTCGCACAGATACGCAGTATTTT. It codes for CASSPWTSTRTDTQYF. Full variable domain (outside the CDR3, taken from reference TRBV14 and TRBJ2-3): EAGVTQFPSHSVIEKGQTVTLRCDPISGHDNLYWYRRVMGKEIKFLLHFVKESKQDESGMPNNRFLAERTGGTYSTLKVQPAELEDSGVYFCASSPWTSTRTDTQYFGPGTRLTVL.